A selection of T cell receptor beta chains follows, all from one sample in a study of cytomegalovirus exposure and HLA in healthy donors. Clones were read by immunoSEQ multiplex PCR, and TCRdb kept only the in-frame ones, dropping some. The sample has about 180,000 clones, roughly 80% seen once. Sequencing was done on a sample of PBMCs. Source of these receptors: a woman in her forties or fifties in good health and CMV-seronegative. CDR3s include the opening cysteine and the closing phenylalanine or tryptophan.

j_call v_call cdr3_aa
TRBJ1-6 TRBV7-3 CASSLRRGNSPLHF
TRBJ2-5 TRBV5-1 CASSLDLPKETQYF
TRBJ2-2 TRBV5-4 CASSNGLAANTGELFF
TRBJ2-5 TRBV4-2 CASSQVPGQGQETQYF
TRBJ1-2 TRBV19 CASSISLTGVHNYGYTF
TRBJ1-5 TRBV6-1 CASTGQGGNQPQHF
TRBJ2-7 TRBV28 CASSFALAGAQYEQYF
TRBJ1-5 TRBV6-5 CASRRTGVNQPQHF
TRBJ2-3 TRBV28 CASSLKASGDTQYF
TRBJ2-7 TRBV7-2 CASSFASGGVNEQYF
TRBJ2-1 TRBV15 CATSSGREPPYNEQFF
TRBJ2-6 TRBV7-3 CASSAARAGANVLTF
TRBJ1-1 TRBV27 CASRGQNATEAFF
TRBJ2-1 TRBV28 CASSFPNGGRAMDEQFF
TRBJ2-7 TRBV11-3 CASSTRTGGEQYF
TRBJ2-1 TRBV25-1 CASSGAYSYNEQFF
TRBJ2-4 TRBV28 CASSFPGRNIQYF
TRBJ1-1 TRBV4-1 CASSVGQGGTEAFF
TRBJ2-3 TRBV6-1 CASSETSASSTDTQYF
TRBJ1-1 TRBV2 CASRLSGISEAFF